The 8 T cell receptor beta chains below were found in one sample sequenced in a study of regulatory T cells in long-lasting Graves disease. Time point specified: newly diagnosed GD, antithyroid drugs for less than 3 months. PBMC RNA was the source of the TCR library. Building of the TCR beta libraries involved iRepertoire HTBI primers and Arm-PCR of CDR3 regions. MiXCR, applied by TCRdb to the multiplex PCR reads, yields one record per CDR3 protein. Among hundreds of thousands of distinct CDR3 sequences listed, 16% were seen once. The data also belong to a second study, concerning T cells in Graves' hyperthyroidism and ophthalmopathy.

The sequencing here drew on peripheral blood mononuclear cells (PBMCs), taken at new diagnosis, from a patient treated with antithyroid drugs. These receptors were taken from a middle-aged man with Graves disease.

As regards this clonotype: Given a much more abundant clone one base away, this may be a read error. The gene calls are TRBV6-9 and TRBJ1-1; 10 positions agree with TRBD1. The V and J ends lost 3 bases and 0 bases, in that order; junction bases with no gene match: 10. Germline-derived CDR1 and CDR2 are MNHGY and SVAAGI. The CDR3 consists of 18 residues. CDR3: CASSYGQGGDPVNTEAFF. As DNA, the CDR3 is TGTGCCAGCAGTTACGGACAGGGGGGCGATCCCGTGAACACTGAAGCTTTCTTT.

In its sample, this clonotype was seen many times. In nucleotides, the CDR3 is TGTGCCAGCAGCCATCAGAACACCGGGGAGCTGTTTTTT. Protein product: CASSHQNTGELFF. The V call is TRBV14, the J call TRBJ2-2; D ambiguous. V was pared by 3 bases and J by 1 base, with 3 bases between. Germline-derived CDR1 and CDR2 are SGHDN and FVKESK. The CDR3 has 13 amino acids.

This clonotype was recorded many times. The rearrangement links TRBV6-1 to TRBJ2-7; D gene unclear. Trimming pared 5 bases from V and 2 bases from J, leaving 19 bases between. Per the germline V gene, CDR1 is MNHNS and CDR2 is SASEGT. The CDR3 covers 16 residues. The CDR3: CASSPRPWRTPYEQYF. The CDR3 DNA follows: TGTGCCAGCAGTCCCCGGCCGTGGCGGACGCCCTACGAGCAGTACTTC.

The chain recombines TRBV10-3 with TRBJ1-3; no definite D call. The CDR3 is 14 amino acids. V was cut by 6 bases and J by 3 bases, with 12 bases left in between. The germline CDR1 and CDR2 sequences are ENHRY and SYGVKD. The CDR3 loop is CAIRPREVGNTIYF. The CDR3 bases are TGTGCCATCAGGCCTAGAGAGGTTGGAAACACCATATATTTT.

This clonotype was found many times. Here the CDR3 DNA reads TGTGCCAGCAGTTTATTAGGGAGGGAGCAGTACTTC. It is translated as CASSLLGREQYF. The chain combines TRBV12-3 or TRBV12-4 with TRBJ2-7; D may be TRBD2 (6 bases). The CDR3 sequence is 12 residues long. The ends were cut back, 2 bases at V and 7 bases at J, with 9 bases in the middle.

This clonotype was observed at least ten times. The J gene is TRBJ2-3, the V gene TRBV6-5; 7 nucleotides agree with TRBD1. V was clipped by 4 bases and J by 2 bases; unmatched bases: 9. This CDR3 spans 16 amino acids. In germline, CDR1 is MNHEY, CDR2 SVGAGI. The chain's CDR3 is CASSSRTGLTTDTQYF. In DNA form, the CDR3 reads TGTGCCAGCAGTTCCCGGACAGGACTCACCACAGATACGCAGTATTTT.

This clonotype came up many times. V gene TRBV28 combines with J gene TRBJ1-5, with TRBD1 matching over 9 bases. This CDR3 is 14 amino acids long. Germline trimming cut 5 bases from V and 5 bases from J; bases unmatched to any gene: 4. Germline values: CDR1 MDHEN, CDR2 SYDVKM. The CDR3 here is CASSPGTGHQPQHF. The CDR3 DNA sequence: TGTGCCAGCAGTCCCGGGACAGGGCATCAGCCCCAGCATTTT.

This chain connects TRBV5-4 to TRBJ2-5; maybe TRBD1 (6 bases). The V gene lost 2 bases and the J gene lost 10 bases, with 24 bases spanning the gap. This CDR3 is built from 16 residues. Germline lookup yields CDR1 SGHNT and CDR2 YYREEE (reference sequence). The CDR3 DNA sequence: TGTGCCAGCAGCTTTAGTATCCCAGGGACAAAAGAGGGCCAGTACTTC. It specifies CASSFSIPGTKEGQYF. Complete variable domain (other parts from reference TRBV5-4 and TRBJ2-5): ETGVTQSPTHLIKTRGQQVTLRCSSQSGHNTVSWYQQALGQGPQFIFQYYREEENGRGNFPPRFSGLQFPNYSSELNVNALELDDSALYLCASSFSIPGTKEGQYFGPGTRLLVL.